The clone carrying this T cell receptor (beta chain) has a count of ten or more. Its specificity is not known. TCRdb re-analysed the reads in MiXCR, keeping a single row per CDR3 protein. The table records nearly 650,000 distinct CDR3 sequences, about 24% of them present only once. The germline V and J ends were trimmed by 3 bases and 2 bases, with 13 bases remaining between them. In germline, CDR1 is SEHNR, CDR2 FQNEAQ (reference sequence). The CDR3 is made up of 16 amino acids. The entry originates in a study of T cell repertoires in cytomegalovirus infection. Whole-study findings and limits: The study found HLA-C-restricted CMV-specific TCR beta clonotypes dominating the ex vivo response.

The source is a human donor in good health (CMV status not recorded). Some clones in this sample may be carry-over from other donors' samples. The sequenced sample consisted of CD8+ T cells from PBMCs. The rearrangement uses TRBV7-9 and TRBJ2-2; possible D gene TRBD2, 5 bases. Written as DNA, the CDR3 is TGTGCCAGCAGCTTGAAGAGGGCTGAAAACACCGGGGAGCTGTTTTTT. This encodes CASSLKRAENTGELFF. Full variable domain (missing parts from reference TRBV7-9 and TRBJ2-2): DTGVSQNPRHKITKRGQNVTFRCDPISEHNRLYWYRQTLGQGPEFLTYFQNEAQLEKSRLLSDRFSAERPKGSFSTLEIQRTEQGDSAMYLCASSLKRAENTGELFFGEGSRLTVL.